The source of this TCR beta chain is a study of T cell responses to AZD1222 COVID-19 vaccine. Sequencing was performed with immunoSEQ multiplex PCR; in TCRdb, only in-frame clones are kept and a portion is missing. The table has about 83,000 clones, around 87% seen once. From germline, CDR1 is SEHNR and CDR2 FQNEAQ (reference sequence). This CDR3 comprises 13 residues. V lost 2 bases and J 4 bases, leaving 5 bases between the germline ends. The V and J genes are TRBV7-9 and TRBJ2-2, with D unresolved. The sample here was peripheral blood, taken on day 0 of MenACWY control vaccination. This receptor was taken from an adult in good health. CDR3 region: CASSLSGTGELFF. DNA of the CDR3: TGTGCCAGCAGCTTATCTGGCACCGGGGAGCTGTTTTTT.